This T cell receptor (beta chain) is from a study of shared clonotypes between healthy human individuals. On this clone: Other DNA sequences in this sample translate to the same CDR3.

It was CD45RO-negative cells, positively selected for CCR7, that made up naive CD8 cells, with terminally differentiated effector memory CD45RA+ cells excluded. Some clones are missing from TCRdb's copy, which holds only in-frame ones; the method was immunoSEQ multiplex PCR. The data contain about 1.9 million clones, about 93% of them singletons. The CDR3 is made up of 16 amino acids. V was clipped by 1 base and J by 1 base; unmatched bases: 3. The germline V gene encodes CDR1 MGHRA and CDR2 YSYEKL. The V and J genes are TRBV4-1 and TRBJ2-7; 11 positions match TRBD2. The sequence was obtained from a man aged 18 to 30 in good health. Some clones in this sample may be carry-over from other donors' samples. The material sequenced was naive CD8+ T cells from PBMCs. In DNA, the CDR3 is TGCGCCAGCAGCCAAGCGTTAGCGGGAGGGTCCTACGAGCAGTACTTC. This sequence encodes CASSQALAGGSYEQYF.